One and the same sample provided the 26 T cell receptor beta chains below, sequenced in a study of response to subunit inactivated influenza vaccine. TCRdb processed the RT-PCR reads anew with MiXCR; each CDR3 protein has one entry. The sample shows hundreds of thousands of distinct CDR3 sequences, around a sixth of them seen only once. Sequencing used PBMCs from blood, obtained more than 4 days after vaccination. The receptors come from a man aged 45-65 years who received an inactivated influenza vaccine.

The CDR3 coding sequence is TGCAGTGCCCCGACTAGCGGGGGGCTCCGACAAGAGACCCAGTACTTC. Translation: CSAPTSGGLRQETQYF. This chain links TRBV20-1 with TRBJ2-5; TRBD2 agrees at 13 bases. The CDR3 runs to 16 residues. J was trimmed by 2 bases and V by 6 bases; bases with no gene match: 9. CDR1 and CDR2 from the germline V gene are DFQATT and SNEGSKA (reference sequence).

This clonotype was seen more than once but under ten times. One junction end disagrees with the germline gene, perhaps due to a read error. The gene calls are TRBV2 and TRBJ2-1; TRBD2 matches 11 bases. Germline CDR1 and CDR2: SNHLY and FYNNEI. The CDR3 totals 18 residues. CDR3 loop: CARSFSGTSGASYNEQFF. DNA for the CDR3: TGTGCCCGCAGTTTTTCCGGGACTAGCGGAGCCTCCTACAATGAGCAGTTCTTC. Based on the CDR3 plus reference TRBV2 and TRBJ2-1, the full variable domain is EPEVTQTPSHQVTQMGQEVILRCVPISNHLYFYWYRQILGQKVEFLVSFYNNEISEKSEIFDDQFSVERPDGSNFTLKIRSTKLEDSAMYFCARSFSGTSGASYNEQFFGPGTRLTVL.

A note on this clonotype: One end of the junction varies from germline; a read error may be responsible. The V call is TRBV12-3 or TRBV12-4, the J call TRBJ2-2; TRBD2 matches at 7 bases. This CDR3 has 18 amino acids. This CDR3 is CAISLVDGTTRYTGELFF. CDR3 DNA sequence: TGTGCCATCAGTTTAGTTGACGGGACTACGCGCTACACCGGGGAGCTGTTTTTT.

This clonotype was counted a few times. V is TRBV24-1 and J is TRBJ2-2; D may be TRBD1 or TRBD2 (5 bases each). Germline V gene sequence: CDR1 KGHDR, CDR2 SFDVKD. The CDR3 is 16 amino acids. V lost 2 bases and J lost 6, with 15 bases in between. Here the CDR3 DNA reads TGTGCCACCAGTGATTCTCTGAGGGGCTTGGCCGGGGAGCTGTTTTTT. Protein sequence: CATSDSLRGLAGELFF.

The chain couples TRBV11-1 to TRBJ2-1; tentative D call: TRBD2 (5 bases). This CDR3 has 16 residues. Per germline, CDR1 SGHAT and CDR2 FQDESV (reference sequence). Trimming removed 1 base at V and 2 bases at J, with 12 bases between. The CDR3 is CASSLDLNSAYNEQFF. The CDR3 DNA reads TGTGCCAGCAGCTTAGACCTTAATAGCGCCTACAATGAGCAGTTCTTC.

This clonotype was seen more than once but under ten times. The CDR3 DNA is TGTGCCAGCGGCGGGAGTTGGACAGATACGCAGTATTTT. Amino acid sequence: CASGGSWTDTQYF. The J gene is TRBJ2-3, the V gene TRBV6-2 or TRBV6-3; TRBD2 matches at 7 bases. Germline trimming cut 8 bases from V and 3 bases from J; bases unmatched to any gene: 5. From germline, CDR1 is MNHEY and CDR2 SVGEGT. The CDR3 runs 13 residues.

V is TRBV6-2 or TRBV6-3 and J is TRBJ1-1, with D perhaps matching TRBD1 (5 bases). This CDR3 has 15 residues. Germline V gene lookup returns CDR1 MNHEY and CDR2 SVGEGT. Trimming took 2 bases from V and 4 from J, leaving 14 bases between them. The CDR3 bases are TGTGCCAGCAGTTACGGCCAGGGATTAGTCACTGAAGCTTTCTTT. It codes for CASSYGQGLVTEAFF.

The genes are TRBV5-1 and TRBJ2-3, with D possibly being TRBD1 (5 bases). This CDR3 has 16 amino acids. Germline V CDR1 and CDR2: SGHRS, YFSETQ. V was clipped by 1 base and J by 0 bases, with 12 bases between them. Written as DNA, the CDR3 is TGCGCCAGCAGCTTGTCTGCTGGGGCTAGCACAGATACGCAGTATTTT. It specifies CASSLSAGASTDTQYF.

The table lists this clonotype with a few counts. V and J are TRBV28 and TRBJ2-1; 8 nucleotides match TRBD1. The V gene's germline CDR1 is MDHEN and CDR2 SYDVKM. There are 14 residues in the CDR3. The trim removed 7 bases at V and 4 bases at J, leaving 6 bases unmatched. This CDR3 is CASTTGQVYNEQFF. CDR3 DNA: TGTGCCAGCACCACGGGACAGGTATACAATGAGCAGTTCTTC.

V gene TRBV11-1 combines with J gene TRBJ2-6; D uncertain. The germline V and J ends were trimmed by 5 bases and 0 bases, with 17 bases remaining between them. Germline V gene data show CDR1 as SGHAT and CDR2 as FQDESV (reference sequence). This CDR3 has 18 residues. CDR3 bases: TGTGCCAGCAGCGTCGTACAGCGCACCAGCTCTGGGGCCAACGTCCTGACTTTC. Its protein is CASSVVQRTSSGANVLTF. Drawing the rest from reference TRBV11-1 and TRBJ2-6, the complete variable domain is EAEVAQSPRYKITEKSQAVAFWCDPISGHATLYWYRQILGQGPELLVQFQDESVVDDSQLPKDRFSAERLKGVDSTLKIQPAELGDSAMYLCASSVVQRTSSGANVLTFGAGSRLTVL.

On this clonotype itself: One junction end does not reproduce the germline sequence, and a read error may be involved. The rearrangement uses TRBV20-1 and TRBJ2-3, with D unclear. Germline lookup yields CDR1 DFQATT and CDR2 SNEGSKA (reference sequence). The CDR3 contains 13 residues. The CDR3 DNA follows: TGCAGTGCAGTAGAATCCGACACAGAGACGCAGTATTTT. Its protein product is CSAVESDTETQYF.

This chain connects TRBV12-3 or TRBV12-4 to TRBJ1-1, with a possible D match to TRBD1 (6 bases). This CDR3 is built from 16 residues. Trimming left V 3 bases short and J 0 bases short, with 14 bases between. The chain's CDR3 is CASSFGSRDMNTEAFF. DNA of the CDR3: TGTGCCAGCAGTTTTGGGAGTAGGGACATGAACACTGAAGCTTTCTTT.

This chain joins TRBV28 and TRBJ1-5; D not resolved. The germline gives CDR1 MDHEN, CDR2 SYDVKM. Deletions cut 6 bases from V and 6 bases from J, with 12 bases between. The CDR3 loop spans 13 amino acids. The CDR3 sequence: CASSLGRFQPQHF. The CDR3 DNA is TGTGCCAGCAGCCTAGGCAGATTTCAGCCCCAGCATTTT.

This clonotype was seen more than once but under ten times. This sequence joins TRBV20-1 and TRBJ2-3; D call uncertain. The CDR3 is 14 amino acids. Germline assignment: CDR1 DFQATT and CDR2 SNEGSKA (reference sequence). Trimming stripped 1 base from V and 3 bases from J, with 11 bases between. The CDR3, as DNA: TGCAGTGCTAGAGGACGCAGAATAACAGATACGCAGTATTTT. Translation gives CSARGRRITDTQYF.

This clonotype turned up a few times. The CDR3 spells CASSPRVAGNEKLFF. The CDR3, as DNA: TGTGCCAGCAGTCCCCGGGTAGCGGGTAATGAAAAACTGTTTTTT. The gene calls are TRBV12-3 or TRBV12-4 and TRBJ1-4; no clear D. This CDR3 has 15 amino acids. Trimming shortened V by 5 bases and J by 4 bases, and 14 bases separated the two germline ends.

The table lists this clonotype with many counts. The J gene is TRBJ2-5, the V gene TRBV12-3 or TRBV12-4; D gene unclear. Trimming removed 2 bases from V and 2 bases from J, with 9 bases in between. CDR3 size: 14 residues. CDR3 bases: TGTGCCAGCAGTTTACGCCGCATTCAAGAGACCCAGTACTTC. This sequence encodes CASSLRRIQETQYF.

V and J are TRBV7-2 and TRBJ2-1; 7 nucleotides agree with TRBD1. Germline CDR1 is SGHTA and CDR2 is FQGNSA. This CDR3 is 17 amino acids long. J lost 1 base, V lost 0 bases, and 6 bases had no gene match. The CDR3: CASSLASGTASYNEQFF. CDR3 coding DNA: TGTGCCAGCAGCTTAGCTTCCGGGACAGCATCCTACAATGAGCAGTTCTTC. The full variable domain, completed using reference TRBV7-2 and TRBJ2-1, is GAGVSQSPSNKVTEKGKDVELRCDPISGHTALYWYRQSLGQGLEFLIYFQGNSAPDKSGLPSDRFSAERTGGSVSTLTIQRTQQEDSAVYLCASSLASGTASYNEQFFGPGTRLTVL.

The chain has TRBV7-2 and TRBJ2-7, with TRBD2 matching 12 bases. This CDR3 has 15 amino acids. The V segment lost 6 bases and the J segment 2 bases; nucleotides outside the gene matches: 5. Germline lookup yields CDR1 SGHTA and CDR2 FQGNSA. The CDR3 sequence: CASRRLAGDTYEQYF. DNA for the CDR3: TGTGCCAGCAGAAGACTAGCGGGAGATACCTACGAGCAGTACTTC.

This clonotype has only a few counts. The chain is built from TRBV21-1 and TRBJ2-1. TRBV21-1 is a listed pseudogene. The CDR3 totals 14 residues. The CDR3 DNA sequence: TGTGCCAGCAGCAAAAACCGCCGTTACAATGAGCAGTTCTTC. Translation: CASSKNRRYNEQFF.

The chain uses TRBV12-3 or TRBV12-4 and TRBJ2-1; TRBD2 aligns across 8 bases. Trimming took 2 bases from V and 6 from J; bases not matched to a gene: 6. This CDR3 region has 15 residues. CDR3 in DNA: TGTGCCAGCAGTTTAAAAAGCGGGAGAGGCAATGAGCAGTTCTTC. Translating gives CASSLKSGRGNEQFF.

This clonotype was recorded at least ten times. V gene TRBV7-8 combines with J gene TRBJ1-1, with 12 positions matching TRBD1. The CDR3 sequence is 15 residues long. Germline assignment: CDR1 SGHVS and CDR2 FQNEAQ. After removal of 6 bases from V and 4 bases from J, the junction contained 6 bases not matched to a gene. The CDR3 is CASSPGQGAFTEAFF. The CDR3 region has the DNA TGTGCCAGCAGTCCGGGACAGGGGGCTTTCACTGAAGCTTTCTTT. The full variable domain, its missing parts supplied by reference TRBV7-8 and TRBJ1-1, is GAGVSQSPRYKVAKRGQDVALRCDPISGHVSLFWYQQALGQGPEFLTYFQNEAQLDKSGLPSDRFFAERPEGSVSTLKIQRTQQEDSAVYLCASSPGQGAFTEAFFGQGTRLTVV.

This clonotype was recorded a few times. The genes are TRBV7-9 and TRBJ2-2, with TRBD2 identical over 11 bases. Trimming at V came to 6 bases and at J to 4 bases, leaving 7 bases not matched to a gene. CDR1 is SEHNR and CDR2 is FQNEAQ in the germline V gene (reference sequence). The CDR3 length is 16 residues. The chain's CDR3 is CASRASSGGSTGELFF. The DNA for the CDR3 is TGTGCCAGCAGGGCATCTAGCGGGGGGAGCACCGGGGAGCTGTTTTTT.

This chain uses TRBV20-1 with TRBJ2-5; no firm D call. The CDR3 is 12 residues long. Trimming cost V 3 bases and J 5 bases, with 10 bases left between them. Germline CDR1 is DFQATT and CDR2 is SNEGSKA (reference sequence). The CDR3 loop reads CSARSLTETQYF. The CDR3 nucleotides read TGCAGTGCTAGGAGCTTGACGGAGACCCAGTACTTC.

The rearrangement joins TRBV20-1 to TRBJ1-5; D is unresolved. The V end was cut by 4 bases, the J end by 6 bases, with 10 bases between. From germline, CDR1 is DFQATT and CDR2 SNEGSKA (reference sequence). CDR3 length equals 12 residues. DNA of the CDR3: TGCAGTGCTAACGATCCCACTCAGCCCCAGCATTTT. Amino acids: CSANDPTQPQHF.

The V and J genes are TRBV5-1 and TRBJ2-4; TRBD1 might be the D (5 bases). The V gene lost 4 bases and the J gene lost 0 bases, with 14 bases spanning the gap. Germline V gene sequence: CDR1 SGHRS, CDR2 YFSETQ. The CDR3 runs 16 residues. CDR3 DNA: TGCGCCAGCAGCCCGGTTCAGGACATAGCCAAAAACATTCAGTACTTC. Encoded protein: CASSPVQDIAKNIQYF.

This clonotype occurred a few times. The rearrangement joins TRBV2 to TRBJ2-2; possibly TRBD1 for D (6 bases). V was pared by 3 bases and J by 6 bases, with 11 bases between. The length of the CDR3 is 14 residues. CDR1 and CDR2 from the germline V gene are SNHLY and FYNNEI. Written as DNA, the CDR3 is TGTGCCAGCAGTGAGACAGGACCCGCCGGGGAGCTGTTTTTT. This sequence encodes CASSETGPAGELFF.